This T cell receptor beta chain emerged from a study of regulatory T cells. The primer mix had 52 TRBV and 13 TRBJ primers. Generated by immunoSEQ multiplex PCR, the TCRdb table keeps only in-frame clones and is missing some. The profile shows 17,000 or so clones, 92% of them singletons. This clone was recorded a few times. The CDR3 contains 15 residues. Trimming pared 5 bases from V and 7 bases from J, leaving 20 bases between. Germline V gives CDR1 SEHNR, CDR2 FQNEAQ (reference sequence). Source material: CD8+ T cells sorted from blood. This TCR derives from a young adult with CD3G deficiency. This chain connects TRBV7-9 to TRBJ2-5, with no clear D. CDR3 in amino acids: CASSPNTNNLGTQYF. CDR3 bases: TGTGCCAGCAGCCCAAATACGAATAATCTTGGGACCCAGTACTTC.